This entry lists 32 T cell receptor beta chains sequenced from one sample in a study of T cells after yellow fever vaccination. Via MiXCR, TCRdb re-called the 5' RACE reads, giving one row per CDR3 protein. The sample has about 300,000 distinct CDR3 sequences; around 7% are singletons. The sample here was PBMCs, taken more than 35 days after the first yellow fever vaccination. The receptors were gathered from a man in his late teens or twenties who received the YFV17D yellow fever vaccine.

This clonotype was counted a few times. This rearrangement joins TRBV7-2 to TRBJ2-7; tentatively, D is TRBD1 or TRBD2 (5 bases each). Germline-derived CDR1 and CDR2 are SGHTA and FQGNSA. The CDR3 consists of 14 residues. The V and J ends lost 5 bases and 2 bases respectively, with 13 bases between them. The CDR3 reads CASSNRDGTYEQYV. DNA of the CDR3: TGTGCCAGCAGCAACCGGGACGGTACCTACGAGCAGTACGTC.

The table lists this clonotype with many counts. V is TRBV18 and J is TRBJ2-7, with 8 nucleotides matching TRBD1. Germline V CDR1 and CDR2: KGHSH, LQKENI. The junction had 6 bases not matched to a gene; V was cut back by 2 bases and J by 3 bases. The CDR3 extends over 15 amino acids. The CDR3 DNA reads TGTGCCAGCTCACCAGGAGGCAGGGGGCACTACGAGCAGTACTTC. Amino acid sequence: CASSPGGRGHYEQYF.

The chain links TRBV6-5 to TRBJ2-7; 11 bases are shared with TRBD1. This CDR3 is built from 18 residues. Germline V gene data show CDR1 as MNHEY and CDR2 as SVGAGI. V trimming: 2 bases; J trimming: 5 bases; junction bases outside the gene matches: 14. CDR3 protein: CASSYRPPGTGGGHEQYV. The CDR3 DNA is TGTGCCAGCAGTTACAGGCCTCCCGGGACAGGGGGGGGACACGAGCAGTACGTC.

V usage is TRBV2 and J usage is TRBJ1-4, with D uncertain. V was pared by 6 bases and J by 5 bases, with 13 bases between. CDR1 is SNHLY and CDR2 is FYNNEI in the germline V gene. The CDR3 length is 14 residues. As DNA, the CDR3 is TGTGCCAGCAGCCTCAATTCCCTGAATGAAAAACTGTTTTTT. This translates into CASSLNSLNEKLFF.

The V gene is TRBV6-2 or TRBV6-3, the J gene TRBJ2-1; no clear D. The CDR3 extends over 14 amino acids. V was trimmed by 0 bases and J by 4 bases, leaving 7 bases between them. Germline V gene lookup returns CDR1 MNHEY and CDR2 SVGEGT. The CDR3: CASSYSRRYNEQFF. In nucleotides, the CDR3 is TGTGCCAGCAGTTACTCGAGACGGTACAATGAGCAGTTCTTC.

The sample holds a few counts of this clonotype. V is TRBV5-1 and J is TRBJ2-1; no clear D. Trimming shortened V by 0 bases and J by 3 bases, and 10 bases separated the two germline ends. This CDR3 comprises 15 residues. CDR1 is SGHRS and CDR2 is YFSETQ in the germline V gene. The CDR3 loop is CASSLEGNIYNEQFF. The CDR3 nucleotides are TGCGCCAGCAGCTTGGAAGGTAACATCTACAATGAGCAGTTCTTC. Full variable domain (rest looked up from reference TRBV5-1 and TRBJ2-1): KAGVTQTPRYLIKTRGQQVTLSCSPISGHRSVSWYQQTPGQGLQFLFEYFSETQRNKGNFPGRFSGRQFSNSRSEMNVSTLELGDSALYLCASSLEGNIYNEQFFGPGTRLTVL.

This clonotype was seen a few times. This chain uses TRBV4-1 with TRBJ2-5; 7 bases are shared with TRBD2. CDR1 is MGHRA and CDR2 is YSYEKL in the germline V gene. V dropped 4 bases and J dropped 5; count of bases not matched to a gene: 4. There are 13 residues in the CDR3. CDR3 sequence (DNA): TGCGCCAGCAGCCGAGCCGGGAGGGAGACCCAGTACTTC. Protein sequence: CASSRAGRETQYF.

The CDR3 DNA sequence: TGCGCCAGCAGCGAGGGACAGGGAGGTCTGAATGAGCAGTTCTTC. Its translation is CASSEGQGGLNEQFF. V is TRBV5-1 and J is TRBJ2-1, with 9 nucleotides matching TRBD1. The J segment lost 7 bases and the V segment lost 4 bases, leaving 9 bases of the junction unmatched. The germline V gene has CDR1 SGHRS and CDR2 YFSETQ. This CDR3 spans 15 amino acids.

This clonotype was picked up a small number of times. The chain is built from TRBV15 and TRBJ2-2; unclear D gene. The CDR3 has 14 amino acids. In germline, CDR1 is LNHNV, CDR2 YYDKDF (reference sequence). The V end lost 3 bases, the J end lost 4 bases, and 9 bases lay between the germline ends. The CDR3, as DNA: TGTGCCACCAGCAGTCGGACCTTCACCGGGGAGCTGTTTTTT. Translated, it gives CATSSRTFTGELFF.

In its sample, this clonotype was seen a few times. The rearrangement joins TRBV5-1 to TRBJ2-7; D unresolved. The germline V and J ends were trimmed by 7 bases and 1 base, with 15 bases remaining between them. CDR1 is SGHRS and CDR2 is YFSETQ in the germline V gene. CDR3 length equals 14 residues. CDR3 bases: TGCGCCAGCTGCCCCGAGGACCCATCCTACGAGCAGTACTTC. This codes for CASCPEDPSYEQYF.

J is TRBJ1-3 and V is TRBV12-3 or TRBV12-4; D call uncertain. The CDR3 has 15 amino acids. The ends were cut back, 5 bases at V and 0 bases at J, with 11 bases in the middle. CDR3 coding DNA: TGTGCCAGCAGTCGTACGGGAAGCTCTGGAAACACCATATATTTT. Translation: CASSRTGSSGNTIYF.

The CDR3 region is CASSVEGTSSYEQYF. The CDR3 DNA follows: TGTGCCAGCAGCGTGGAGGGGACCAGCTCCTACGAGCAGTACTTC. The chain recombines TRBV9 with TRBJ2-7, with D perhaps TRBD2 (6 bases). V was pared by 2 bases and J by 0 bases, with 12 bases between. This CDR3 has 15 amino acids. Germline assignment: CDR1 SGDLS and CDR2 YYNGEE.

This clonotype was seen only a few times. This chain connects TRBV7-2 to TRBJ2-3, with a tentative D call TRBD1 (5 bases). The V end lost 5 bases, the J end lost 0 bases, and 9 bases lay between the germline ends. The CDR3 extends over 14 amino acids. Germline CDR1 SGHTA, CDR2 FQGNSA. The CDR3: CASSQTASTDTQYF. CDR3 DNA: TGTGCCAGCAGCCAGACAGCTAGCACAGATACGCAGTATTTT.

The chain links TRBV12-3 or TRBV12-4 to TRBJ1-6, with no clear D. The CDR3 totals 16 residues. The germline V and J ends were trimmed by 5 bases and 7 bases, with 18 bases remaining between them. The CDR3 here is CASSGQVGAVNSPLHF. The CDR3 bases are TGTGCCAGCAGTGGGCAAGTCGGCGCGGTAAATTCACCCCTCCACTTT.

This clonotype was counted only a few times. This rearrangement joins TRBV5-1 to TRBJ2-7; D unclear. Germline assignment: CDR1 SGHRS and CDR2 YFSETQ. V lost 0 bases to trimming and J lost 4 bases, with 8 bases between them. The CDR3 is made up of 13 amino acids. DNA of the CDR3: TGCGCCAGCAGCTTGGGACCGAAATACGAGCAGTACTTC. Protein sequence: CASSLGPKYEQYF.

The J gene is TRBJ2-2, the V gene TRBV27; D not resolved. Germline CDR1 reads MNHEY; CDR2 reads SMNVEV (reference sequence). The CDR3 covers 15 residues. The ends were cut back, 3 bases at V and 4 bases at J, with 12 bases in the middle. DNA of the CDR3: TGTGCCAGCAGTTTTCCCGGATCCTTCACCGGGGAGCTGTTTTTT. Protein sequence: CASSFPGSFTGELFF.

By share, this clonotype ranks as medium-sized. The rearrangement links TRBV10-2 to TRBJ2-7; D uncertain. This CDR3 is built from 11 residues. CDR1 and CDR2 (germline): WSHSY, SAAADI. V shed 8 bases and J shed 2 bases, with 7 bases lying between them. The CDR3: CASGSPYEQYF. CDR3 coding DNA: TGCGCCAGCGGGTCCCCCTACGAGCAGTACTTC.

There are a few counts of this clonotype. This chain joins TRBV6-1 and TRBJ2-5; D is perhaps TRBD2 (6 bases). CDR3 length equals 15 residues. The V and J ends lost 6 bases and 1 base respectively, with 15 bases between them. The germline V gene has CDR1 MNHNS and CDR2 SASEGT. CDR3 region: CASRRSGTLQETQYF. CDR3 DNA sequence: TGTGCCAGCAGGAGGTCCGGGACTCTCCAAGAGACCCAGTACTTC.

The gene calls are TRBV7-2 and TRBJ1-4; D call uncertain. Germline loops: CDR1 SGHTA, CDR2 FQGNSA. The CDR3 length is 15 residues. The V and J ends lost 8 bases and 3 bases respectively, with 16 bases between them. In DNA, the CDR3 is TGTGCCAGCCGATCCGGCGGGGTTGCTAATGAAAAACTGTTTTTT. Residues: CASRSGGVANEKLFF.

This clonotype has more than one count but fewer than ten. The gene calls are TRBV24-1 and TRBJ1-4; D is ambiguous. This CDR3 contains 12 residues. V lost 8 bases and J lost 7, with 10 bases in between. From germline, CDR1 is KGHDR and CDR2 SFDVKD. As DNA, the CDR3 is TGTGCCACCAAGCCCGGTGGTGAAAAACTGTTTTTT. Amino acids: CATKPGGEKLFF.

Only a few counts were recorded for this clonotype. The chain links TRBV20-1 to TRBJ2-3; D remains unclear. Per germline, CDR1 DFQATT and CDR2 SNEGSKA (reference sequence). Deletions cut 5 bases from V and 1 base from J, with 16 bases between. CDR3 length: 15 amino acids. Written as DNA, the CDR3 is TGCAGTGCTCCACACTTCGGCGAAGGCACAGATACGCAGTATTTT. It specifies CSAPHFGEGTDTQYF.

This clonotype was counted a few times. The CDR3 nucleotides are TGTGCCAGTAGTGGCACCAGCTCTGGGGCCAACGTCCTGACTTTC. Translating gives CASSGTSSGANVLTF. The J gene is TRBJ2-6, the V gene TRBV19; D call uncertain. CDR1 is LNHDA, CDR2 SQIVND, per germline (reference sequence). This CDR3 spans 15 amino acids. V dropped 5 bases and J dropped 0 bases, with 8 bases sitting between them.

The rearrangement uses TRBV12-3 or TRBV12-4 and TRBJ1-2; D is undetermined. There are 11 residues in the CDR3. Deletions cut 0 bases from V and 9 bases from J, with 5 bases between. The CDR3 DNA reads TGTGCCAGCAGTTTAGCGGGCCGCTACACCTTC. Translated: CASSLAGRYTF.

The CDR3 here is CAWTPGSGANVLTF. Written as DNA, the CDR3 is TGTGCCTGGACTCCCGGGTCTGGGGCCAACGTCCTGACTTTC. This chain joins TRBV30 and TRBJ2-6; D unclear. Looked up from germline, CDR1 is GTSNPN and CDR2 is SVGIG (reference sequence). V shed 4 bases and J shed 1 base, with 8 bases lying between them. The CDR3 extends over 14 amino acids.

V gene TRBV5-4 combines with J gene TRBJ2-5; 8 bases are shared with TRBD1. In germline, CDR1 is SGHNT, CDR2 YYREEE (reference sequence). CDR3 length: 15 amino acids. Trimming cost V 0 bases and J 5 bases; bases outside gene matches: 6. The CDR3 DNA reads as TGTGCCAGCAGCTTGGCTTTGCGACAGGGGGAGACCCAGTACTTC. It codes for CASSLALRQGETQYF.

This chain joins TRBV5-5 and TRBJ2-7; no definite D call. Per the germline V gene, CDR1 is SGHKS and CDR2 is YYEKEE (reference sequence). This CDR3 is 13 amino acids long. V lost 3 bases to trimming and J lost 4 bases, with 11 bases between them. CDR3 nucleotide sequence: TGTGCCAGCAGCTCGACCAGCCTGTACGAGCAGTACGTC. Its protein is CASSSTSLYEQYV.

This clonotype has a handful of counts. This chain connects TRBV9 to TRBJ2-1; 8 bases align to TRBD2. V gave up 2 bases and J gave up 3 bases; unmatched junction bases: 4. The CDR3 consists of 15 residues. Germline loops: CDR1 SGDLS, CDR2 YYNGEE. CDR3 bases: TGTGCCAGCAGCGTTGGGCGGGGGGACTACAATGAGCAGTTCTTC. Protein: CASSVGRGDYNEQFF.

The gene calls are TRBV20-1 and TRBJ1-5, with a weak D call TRBD1 (5 bases). This CDR3 is 14 amino acids long. With 0 bases removed from V and 4 bases from J, the gap between germline ends came to 10 bases. CDR1 is DFQATT and CDR2 is SNEGSKA in the germline V gene (reference sequence). The CDR3 spells CSARDGRENQPQHF. The CDR3 coding sequence is TGCAGTGCTAGAGATGGCAGGGAGAATCAGCCCCAGCATTTT.

J is TRBJ1-6 and V is TRBV6-5; possibly TRBD1 for D (5 bases). Germline loops: CDR1 MNHEY, CDR2 SVGAGI. Trimming removed 2 bases at V and 5 bases at J, with 16 bases between. This CDR3 comprises 17 residues. CDR3 in amino acids: CASSYEGGEVDNSPLHF. The DNA for the CDR3 is TGTGCCAGCAGTTACGAGGGAGGGGAGGTGGATAATTCACCCCTCCACTTT.

This chain uses TRBV4-3 with TRBJ1-6; TRBD1 matches at 7 bases. The CDR3 contains 15 residues. CDR1 and CDR2 (germline): LGHNA, YSLEER. The ends lost 0 bases at V and 9 bases at J; junction bases unmatched: 5. The CDR3 DNA sequence: TGCGCCAGCAGCCAAGAGAGGGGGCCCAGTTCACCCCTCCACTTT. Amino acids: CASSQERGPSSPLHF.

This clonotype has a count of ten or more. The chain uses TRBV4-2 and TRBJ2-5; 10 positions agree with TRBD2. Per the germline V gene, CDR1 is LGHNA and CDR2 is YNFKEQ. V shed 2 bases and J 0 bases; nucleotides not matched to a gene: 6. This CDR3 comprises 17 residues. This chain's CDR3 is CASSQRGLAAYQETQYF. The CDR3 coding sequence is TGTGCCAGCAGCCAAAGAGGACTAGCGGCGTACCAAGAGACCCAGTACTTC.

This clonotype came up a few times. This chain links TRBV19 with TRBJ1-1, with D maybe TRBD1 (5 bases). CDR3 length equals 17 residues. From germline, CDR1 is LNHDA and CDR2 SQIVND (reference sequence). The V gene lost 4 bases and the J gene lost 4 bases, with 22 bases spanning the gap. The CDR3 protein is CASSKGPGIRKSTEAFF. The CDR3 bases are TGTGCCAGTAGTAAGGGGCCAGGTATAAGGAAGAGCACTGAAGCTTTCTTT.